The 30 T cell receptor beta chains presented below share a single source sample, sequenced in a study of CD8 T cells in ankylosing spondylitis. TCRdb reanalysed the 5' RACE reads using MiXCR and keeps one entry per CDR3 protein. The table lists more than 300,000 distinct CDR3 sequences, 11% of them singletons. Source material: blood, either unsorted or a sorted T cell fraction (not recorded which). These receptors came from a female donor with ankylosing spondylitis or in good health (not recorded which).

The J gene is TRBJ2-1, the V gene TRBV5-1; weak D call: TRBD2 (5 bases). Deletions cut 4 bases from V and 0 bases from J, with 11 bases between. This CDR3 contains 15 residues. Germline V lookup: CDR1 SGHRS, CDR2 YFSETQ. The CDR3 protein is CASSQAESSYNEQFF. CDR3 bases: TGCGCCAGCAGCCAAGCGGAAAGCTCCTACAATGAGCAGTTCTTC. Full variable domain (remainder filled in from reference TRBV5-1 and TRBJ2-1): KAGVTQTPRYLIKTRGQQVTLSCSPISGHRSVSWYQQTPGQGLQFLFEYFSETQRNKGNFPGRFSGRQFSNSRSEMNVSTLELGDSALYLCASSQAESSYNEQFFGPGTRLTVL.

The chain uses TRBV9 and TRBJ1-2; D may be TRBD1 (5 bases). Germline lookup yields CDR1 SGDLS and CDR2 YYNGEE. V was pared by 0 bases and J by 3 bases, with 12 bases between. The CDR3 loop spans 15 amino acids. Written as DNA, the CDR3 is TGTGCCAGCAGCGTAGAAAGGGGAGTTTACTATGGCTACACCTTC. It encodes CASSVERGVYYGYTF.

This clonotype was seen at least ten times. Here the CDR3 DNA reads TGTGCCATCAGTGAGGGACTCCGCGAGCAGTACTTC. It is translated as CAISEGLREQYF. V is TRBV10-3 and J is TRBJ2-7; tentatively, D is TRBD2 (5 bases). The CDR3 spans 12 residues. With 2 bases removed from V and 6 bases from J, the gap between germline ends came to 8 bases. Per germline, CDR1 ENHRY and CDR2 SYGVKD.

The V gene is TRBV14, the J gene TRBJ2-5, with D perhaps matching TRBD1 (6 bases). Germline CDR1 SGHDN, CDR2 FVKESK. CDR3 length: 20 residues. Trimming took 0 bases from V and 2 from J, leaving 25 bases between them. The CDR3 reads CASSQETRWGRARGQETQYF. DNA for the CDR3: TGTGCCAGCAGCCAAGAAACCCGGTGGGGCAGGGCGAGGGGGCAAGAGACCCAGTACTTC.

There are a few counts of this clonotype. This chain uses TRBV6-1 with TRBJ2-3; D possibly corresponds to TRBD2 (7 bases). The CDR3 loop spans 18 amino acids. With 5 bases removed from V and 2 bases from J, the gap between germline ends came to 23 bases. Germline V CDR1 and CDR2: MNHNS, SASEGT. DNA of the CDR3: TGTGCCAGCAGTCCCATCCCGGGGGGACAAATTTACACAGATACGCAGTATTTT. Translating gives CASSPIPGGQIYTDTQYF.

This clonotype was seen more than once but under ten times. CDR3 protein: CATTFGPSSYNEQFF. The DNA of the CDR3 is TGTGCCACCACCTTTGGGCCTTCCTCCTACAATGAGCAGTTCTTC. This chain joins TRBV7-2 and TRBJ2-1; the D is unclear. V gave up 10 bases and J gave up 0 bases, with 16 bases separating them. Per germline, CDR1 SGHTA and CDR2 FQGNSA. This CDR3 has 15 amino acids.

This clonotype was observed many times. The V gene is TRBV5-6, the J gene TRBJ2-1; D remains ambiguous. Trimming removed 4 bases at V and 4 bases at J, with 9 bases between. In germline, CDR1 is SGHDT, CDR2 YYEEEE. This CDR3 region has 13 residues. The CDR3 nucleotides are TGTGCCAGCAGCGTGTTCAGGTACAATGAGCAGTTCTTC. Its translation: CASSVFRYNEQFF.

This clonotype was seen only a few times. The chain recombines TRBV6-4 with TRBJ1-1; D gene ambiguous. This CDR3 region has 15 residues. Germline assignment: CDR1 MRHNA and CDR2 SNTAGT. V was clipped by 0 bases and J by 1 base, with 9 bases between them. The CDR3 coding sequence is TGTGCCAGCAGTGACTCTCCACGACAGAACACTGAAGCTTTCTTT. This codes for CASSDSPRQNTEAFF.

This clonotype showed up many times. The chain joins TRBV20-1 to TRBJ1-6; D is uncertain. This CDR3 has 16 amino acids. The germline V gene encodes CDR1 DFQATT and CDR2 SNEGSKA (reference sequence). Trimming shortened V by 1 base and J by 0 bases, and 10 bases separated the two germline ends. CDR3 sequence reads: CSARVGESSYNSPLHF. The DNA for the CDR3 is TGCAGTGCTAGAGTTGGTGAGAGCTCCTATAATTCACCCCTCCACTTT.

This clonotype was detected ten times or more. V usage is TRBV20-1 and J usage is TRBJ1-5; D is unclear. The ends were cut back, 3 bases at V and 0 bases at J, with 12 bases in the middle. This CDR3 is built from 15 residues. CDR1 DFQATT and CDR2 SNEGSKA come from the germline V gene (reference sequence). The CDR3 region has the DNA TGCAGTGCTAGTACAGACTTCTATAGCAATCAGCCCCAGCATTTT. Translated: CSASTDFYSNQPQHF.

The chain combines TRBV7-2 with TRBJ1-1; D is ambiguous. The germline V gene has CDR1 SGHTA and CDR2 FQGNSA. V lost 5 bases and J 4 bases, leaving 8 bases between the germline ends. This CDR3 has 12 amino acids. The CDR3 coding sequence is TGTGCCAGCAGCCGTCGGATCACTGAAGCTTTCTTT. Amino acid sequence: CASSRRITEAFF.

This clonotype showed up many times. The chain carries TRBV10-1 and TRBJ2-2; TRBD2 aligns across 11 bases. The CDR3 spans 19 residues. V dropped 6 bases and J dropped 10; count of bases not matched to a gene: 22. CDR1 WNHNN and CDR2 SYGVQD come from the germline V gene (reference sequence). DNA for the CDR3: TGCGCCAGCAGCTCGGGACTAGCGGATTATTCAGGGGCCGCCGCGGAGCTGTTTTTT. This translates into CASSSGLADYSGAAAELFF.

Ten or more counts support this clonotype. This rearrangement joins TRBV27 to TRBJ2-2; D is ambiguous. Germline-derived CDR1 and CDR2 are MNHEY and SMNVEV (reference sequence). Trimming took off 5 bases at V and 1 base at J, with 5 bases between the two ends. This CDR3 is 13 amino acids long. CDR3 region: CASSIMNTGELFF. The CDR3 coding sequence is TGTGCCAGCAGTATCATGAACACCGGGGAGCTGTTTTTT.

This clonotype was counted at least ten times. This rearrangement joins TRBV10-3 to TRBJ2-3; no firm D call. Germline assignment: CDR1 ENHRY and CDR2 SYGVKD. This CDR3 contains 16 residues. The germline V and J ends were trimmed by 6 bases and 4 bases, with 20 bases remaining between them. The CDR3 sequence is CAIRTRDSRISDTQYF. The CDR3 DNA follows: TGTGCCATCAGAACCCGTGACTCACGGATCTCAGATACGCAGTATTTT.

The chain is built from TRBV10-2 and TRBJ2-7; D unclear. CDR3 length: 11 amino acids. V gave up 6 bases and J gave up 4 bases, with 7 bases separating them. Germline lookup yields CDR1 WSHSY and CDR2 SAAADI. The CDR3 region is CASRHGYEQYF. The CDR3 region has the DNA TGCGCCAGCAGGCATGGTTACGAGCAGTACTTC.

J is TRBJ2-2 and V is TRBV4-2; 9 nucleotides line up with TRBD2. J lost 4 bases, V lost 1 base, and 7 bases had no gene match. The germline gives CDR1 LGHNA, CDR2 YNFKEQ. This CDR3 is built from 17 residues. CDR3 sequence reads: CASSQASGAGGTGELFF. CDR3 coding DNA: TGTGCCAGCAGCCAAGCTAGCGGGGCGGGAGGCACCGGGGAGCTGTTTTTT.

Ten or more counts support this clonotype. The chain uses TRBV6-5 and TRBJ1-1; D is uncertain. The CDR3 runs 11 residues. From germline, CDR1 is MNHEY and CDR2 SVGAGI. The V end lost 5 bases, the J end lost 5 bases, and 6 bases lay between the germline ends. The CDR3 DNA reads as TGTGCCAGCAGTACCCATACTGAAGCTTTCTTT. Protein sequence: CASSTHTEAFF.

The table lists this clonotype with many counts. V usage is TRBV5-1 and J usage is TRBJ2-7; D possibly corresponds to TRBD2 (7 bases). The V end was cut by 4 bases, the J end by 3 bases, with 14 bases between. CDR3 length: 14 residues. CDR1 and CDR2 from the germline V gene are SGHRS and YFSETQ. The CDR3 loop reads CASSSGTTHYEQYF. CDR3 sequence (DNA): TGCGCCAGCAGCAGCGGGACAACGCACTACGAGCAGTACTTC.

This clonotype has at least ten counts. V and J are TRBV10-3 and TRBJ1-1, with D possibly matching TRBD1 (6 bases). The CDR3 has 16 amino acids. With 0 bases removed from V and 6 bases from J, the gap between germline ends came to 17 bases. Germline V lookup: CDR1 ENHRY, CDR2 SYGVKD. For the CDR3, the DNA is TGTGCCATCAGTGAGTCTCTCCAGGGGAATGTCGCTGAAGCTTTCTTT. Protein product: CAISESLQGNVAEAFF.

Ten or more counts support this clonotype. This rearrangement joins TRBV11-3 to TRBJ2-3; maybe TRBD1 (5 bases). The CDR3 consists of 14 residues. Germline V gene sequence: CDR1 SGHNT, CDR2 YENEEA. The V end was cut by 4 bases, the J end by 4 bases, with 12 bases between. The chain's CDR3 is CASSSSTDPDTQYF. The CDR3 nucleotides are TGTGCCAGCAGCTCCTCGACAGACCCAGATACGCAGTATTTT.

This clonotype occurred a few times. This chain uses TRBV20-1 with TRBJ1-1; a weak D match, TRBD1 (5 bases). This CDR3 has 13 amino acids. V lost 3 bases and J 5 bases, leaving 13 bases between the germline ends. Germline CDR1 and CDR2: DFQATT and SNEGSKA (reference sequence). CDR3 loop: CSASRWGRTEAFF. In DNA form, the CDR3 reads TGCAGTGCTAGTCGGTGGGGGAGGACTGAAGCTTTCTTT.

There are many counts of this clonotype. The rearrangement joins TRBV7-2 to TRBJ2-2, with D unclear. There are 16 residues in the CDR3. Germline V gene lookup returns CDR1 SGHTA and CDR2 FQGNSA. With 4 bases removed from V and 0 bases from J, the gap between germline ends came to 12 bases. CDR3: CASSSGVGSNTGELFF. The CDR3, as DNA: TGTGCCAGCAGCTCTGGAGTTGGGTCGAACACCGGGGAGCTGTTTTTT.

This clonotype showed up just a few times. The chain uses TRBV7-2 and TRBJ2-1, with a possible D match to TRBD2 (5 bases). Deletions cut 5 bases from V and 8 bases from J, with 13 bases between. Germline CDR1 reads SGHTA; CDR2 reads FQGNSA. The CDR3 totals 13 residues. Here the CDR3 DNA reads TGTGCCAGCAGCCCGAGGACTCGCCATGAGCAGTTCTTC. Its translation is CASSPRTRHEQFF.

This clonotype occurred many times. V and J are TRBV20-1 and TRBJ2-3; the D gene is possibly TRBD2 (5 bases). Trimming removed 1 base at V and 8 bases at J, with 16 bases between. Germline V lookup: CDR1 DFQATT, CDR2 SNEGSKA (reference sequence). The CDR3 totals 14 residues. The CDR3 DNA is TGCAGTGCTAGAGGCCCTGGGGAAGGAGGTACGCAGTATTTT. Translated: CSARGPGEGGTQYF.

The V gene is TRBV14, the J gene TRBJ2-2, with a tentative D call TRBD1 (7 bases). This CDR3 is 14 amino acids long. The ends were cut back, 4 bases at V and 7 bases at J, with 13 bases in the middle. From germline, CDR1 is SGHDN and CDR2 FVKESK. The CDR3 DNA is TGTGCCAGCAGCCTCGGAGGGGGCGTCGGGGAGCTGTTTTTT. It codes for CASSLGGGVGELFF.

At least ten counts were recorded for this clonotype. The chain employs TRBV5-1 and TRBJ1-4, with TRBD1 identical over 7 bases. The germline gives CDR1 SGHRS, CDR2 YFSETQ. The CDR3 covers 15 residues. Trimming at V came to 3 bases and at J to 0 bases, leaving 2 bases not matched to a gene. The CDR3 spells CASSYQGATNEKLFF. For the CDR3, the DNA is TGCGCCAGCAGCTACCAGGGGGCAACTAATGAAAAACTGTTTTTT. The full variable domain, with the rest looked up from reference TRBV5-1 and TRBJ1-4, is KAGVTQTPRYLIKTRGQQVTLSCSPISGHRSVSWYQQTPGQGLQFLFEYFSETQRNKGNFPGRFSGRQFSNSRSEMNVSTLELGDSALYLCASSYQGATNEKLFFGSGTQLSVL.

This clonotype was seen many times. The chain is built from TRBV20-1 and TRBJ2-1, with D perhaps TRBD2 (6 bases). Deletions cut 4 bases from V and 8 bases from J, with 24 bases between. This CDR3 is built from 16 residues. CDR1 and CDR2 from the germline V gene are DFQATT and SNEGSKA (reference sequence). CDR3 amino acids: CSATPATGERFDEQFF. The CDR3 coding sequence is TGCAGTGCTACCCCGGCGACGGGGGAAAGATTTGATGAGCAGTTCTTC.

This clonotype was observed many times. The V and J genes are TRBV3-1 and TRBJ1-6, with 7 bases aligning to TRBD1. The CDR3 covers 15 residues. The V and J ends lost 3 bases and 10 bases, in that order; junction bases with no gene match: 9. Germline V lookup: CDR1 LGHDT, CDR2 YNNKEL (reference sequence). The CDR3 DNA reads TGTGCCAGCAGCCACGACAGGGTAGGGTTATCACCCCTCCACTTT. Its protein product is CASSHDRVGLSPLHF.

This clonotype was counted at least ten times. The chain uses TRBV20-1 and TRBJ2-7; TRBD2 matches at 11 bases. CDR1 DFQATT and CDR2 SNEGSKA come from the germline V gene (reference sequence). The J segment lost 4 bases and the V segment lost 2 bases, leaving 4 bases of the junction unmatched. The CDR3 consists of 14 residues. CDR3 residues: CSARQASGRYEQYF. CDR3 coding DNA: TGCAGTGCTAGACAGGCTAGCGGGAGGTACGAGCAGTACTTC.

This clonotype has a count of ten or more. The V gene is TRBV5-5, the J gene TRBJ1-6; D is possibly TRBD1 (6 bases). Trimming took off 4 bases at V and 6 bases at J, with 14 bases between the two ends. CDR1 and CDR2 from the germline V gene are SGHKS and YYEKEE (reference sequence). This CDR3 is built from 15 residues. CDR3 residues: CASSPNGQSNSPLHF. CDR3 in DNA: TGTGCCAGCAGCCCGAACGGACAGTCTAATTCACCCCTCCACTTT.